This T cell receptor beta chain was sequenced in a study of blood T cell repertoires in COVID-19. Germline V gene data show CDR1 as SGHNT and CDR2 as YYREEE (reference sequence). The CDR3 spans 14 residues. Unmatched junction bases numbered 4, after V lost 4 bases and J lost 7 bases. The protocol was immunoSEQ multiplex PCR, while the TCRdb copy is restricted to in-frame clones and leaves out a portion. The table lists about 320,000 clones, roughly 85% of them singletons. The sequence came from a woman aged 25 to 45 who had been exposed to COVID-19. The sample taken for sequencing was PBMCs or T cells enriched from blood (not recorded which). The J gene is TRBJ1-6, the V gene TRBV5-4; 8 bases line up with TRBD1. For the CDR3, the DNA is TGTGCCAGCAGCCTGGACAGGGTAAATTCACCCCTCCACTTT. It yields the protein CASSLDRVNSPLHF.